This T cell receptor beta chain stems from a study of T cells in tuberculosis. Notes on the study in general: Smaller distances to GMM-specific TCRs suggested their expansion in active tuberculosis.

V was cut by 3 bases and J by 2 bases, with 14 bases left in between. CDR3 length equals 16 residues. Germline V gene sequence: CDR1 MNHNS, CDR2 SASEGT. Each donor contributed roughly 100,000 T cells on average, unsorted. Produced via immunoSEQ multiplex PCR; TCRdb's table is partial and in-frame only. The table shows approximately 28,000 clones, with 80% to 95% occurring only once. In its sample, this clone was seen once. Its antigen is as yet unknown. The chain has TRBV6-1 and TRBJ1-3, with D possibly TRBD1 on 5 matching bases. The receptor was isolated from a donor aged 5-35 years with latent tuberculosis or without tuberculosis infection. Specimen: PBMCs. Here the CDR3 reads CASSESGGAAGNTIYF. Written as DNA, the CDR3 is TGTGCCAGCAGTGAGTCCGGAGGGGCGGCTGGAAACACCATATATTTT.